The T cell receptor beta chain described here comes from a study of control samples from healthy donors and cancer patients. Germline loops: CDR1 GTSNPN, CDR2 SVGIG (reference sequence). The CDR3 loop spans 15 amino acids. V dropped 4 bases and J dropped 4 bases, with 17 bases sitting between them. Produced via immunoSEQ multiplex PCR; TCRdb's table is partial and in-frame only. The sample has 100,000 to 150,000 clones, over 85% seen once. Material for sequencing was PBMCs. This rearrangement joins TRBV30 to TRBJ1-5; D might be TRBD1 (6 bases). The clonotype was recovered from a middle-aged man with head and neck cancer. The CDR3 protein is CAWNAAGGANQPQHF. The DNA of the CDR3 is TGTGCCTGGAATGCGGCGGGGGGCGCGAATCAGCCCCAGCATTTT. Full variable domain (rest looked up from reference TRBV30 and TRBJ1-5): SQTIHQWPATLVQPVGSPLSLECTVEGTSNPNLYWYRQAAGRGLQLLFYSVGIGQISSEVPQNLSASRPQDRQFILSSKKLLLSDSGFYLCAWNAAGGANQPQHFGDGTRLSIL.